This entry lists 15 T cell receptor beta chains sequenced from one sample in a study of T-cell reconstitution after alpha-beta-depleted transplantation in children. It was with unique molecular identifiers that the TCRbeta library was prepared. One entry per CDR3 protein, called by TCRdb with MiXCR from the PCR reads. Among 500,000 or so distinct CDR3 sequences listed, more than 9.5% were seen once. Sequencing used PBMCs, mostly from graft donor cells, obtained 180 days after TCRalphabeta/CD19-depleted stem cell transplant. The receptors originated from a female patient aged 2-9 years who had a stem cell transplant for aplastic anemia, so the T cells may come from the graft donor.

The chain employs TRBV29-1 and TRBJ2-5; D is undetermined. The length of the CDR3 is 11 residues. Germline V CDR1 and CDR2: SQVTM, ANQGSEA. Trimming cost V 3 bases and J 5 bases, with 7 bases left between them. CDR3 amino acids: CSVEGLETQYF. CDR3 DNA: TGCAGCGTTGAGGGATTGGAGACCCAGTACTTC.

This clonotype has a handful of counts. This chain links TRBV5-1 with TRBJ2-3, with D perhaps TRBD2 (5 bases). CDR1 is SGHRS, CDR2 YFSETQ, per germline. The CDR3 is 17 residues long. The ends were cut back, 0 bases at V and 2 bases at J, with 16 bases in the middle. The CDR3 reads CASSLAESGGNTDTQYF. The DNA for the CDR3 is TGCGCCAGCAGCTTGGCCGAGAGCGGAGGAAACACAGATACGCAGTATTTT.

This clonotype was found a few times. The genes are TRBV28 and TRBJ2-1; D is unresolved. The V and J ends lost 3 bases and 9 bases respectively, with 15 bases between them. Per the germline V gene, CDR1 is MDHEN and CDR2 is SYDVKM. The CDR3 extends over 14 amino acids. CDR3 in amino acids: CASSFYESYGEQFF. The CDR3 DNA follows: TGTGCCAGCAGTTTCTACGAGTCCTACGGTGAGCAGTTCTTC.

This chain connects TRBV5-5 to TRBJ1-1; D is uncertain. The germline V gene has CDR1 SGHKS and CDR2 YYEKEE (reference sequence). This CDR3 comprises 14 residues. The ends were cut back, 3 bases at V and 4 bases at J, with 13 bases in the middle. Written as DNA, the CDR3 is TGTGCCAGCAGCTCGTCCCTCGGCGGCACTGAAGCTTTCTTT. It codes for CASSSSLGGTEAFF.

This clonotype was counted between two and nine times. J is TRBJ2-5 and V is TRBV25-1; 7 bases are shared with TRBD1. CDR1 and CDR2 from the germline V gene are MGHDK and SYGVNS. There are 12 residues in the CDR3. With V trimmed by 6 bases and J by 5 bases, 3 bases remained unmatched. The CDR3 protein is CASRWDSETQYF. CDR3 coding DNA: TGTGCCAGCAGATGGGACAGTGAGACCCAGTACTTC. Full variable domain (rest looked up from reference TRBV25-1 and TRBJ2-5): EADIYQTPRYLVIGTGKKITLECSQTMGHDKMYWYQQDPGMELHLIHYSYGVNSTEKGDLSSESTVSRIRTEHFPLTLESARPSHTSQYLCASRWDSETQYFGPGTRLLVL.

V usage is TRBV4-2 and J usage is TRBJ2-1, with unresolved D. V shed 0 bases and J shed 0 bases, with 9 bases lying between them. Germline CDR1 is LGHNA and CDR2 is YNFKEQ. This CDR3 is built from 16 residues. The CDR3 nucleotides read TGTGCCAGCAGCCAAGAGTGGCGGAGCTCCTACAATGAGCAGTTCTTC. Translation: CASSQEWRSSYNEQFF.

This clonotype showed up just a few times. V usage is TRBV24-1 and J usage is TRBJ1-2, with D possibly matching TRBD1 (5 bases). Germline lookup yields CDR1 KGHDR and CDR2 SFDVKD. Trimming removed 5 bases at V and 2 bases at J, with 8 bases between. The CDR3 loop spans 13 amino acids. CDR3 amino acids: CATSAGGNYGYTF. The CDR3 DNA is TGTGCCACCAGTGCCGGGGGAAACTATGGCTACACCTTC.

This chain joins TRBV7-2 and TRBJ2-7, with 8 bases lining up with TRBD2. CDR1 is SGHTA and CDR2 is FQGNSA in the germline V gene. This CDR3 has 16 amino acids. Trimming took 5 bases from V and 0 from J; bases not matched to a gene: 9. The CDR3 sequence: CASSPGVSGGSYEQYF. The DNA of the CDR3 is TGTGCCAGCAGCCCGGGTGTGAGCGGGGGCTCCTACGAGCAGTACTTC.

With respect to this clonotype: The junction does not match germline at one end; this may be a read error. V and J are TRBV6-5 and TRBJ2-7, with no clear D. Germline assignment: CDR1 MNHEY and CDR2 SVGAGI. The CDR3 covers 14 residues. Here the CDR3 DNA reads TGTGCCAGCAGTTACGAATTTCACTCCGACGAGCAGTACTTC. Protein sequence: CASSYEFHSDEQYF.

This clonotype appeared a few times. The DNA for the CDR3 is TGCGCCAGCAGGTGGGACGGGGCTAGAAAGGGGGCCAACGTCCTGACTTTC. Translating gives CASRWDGARKGANVLTF. The chain carries TRBV5-1 and TRBJ2-6; possibly TRBD1 or TRBD2 for D (5 bases each). This CDR3 region has 17 residues. Germline values: CDR1 SGHRS, CDR2 YFSETQ. V was cut by 5 bases and J by 4 bases, with 19 bases left in between. Supplemented by reference TRBV5-1 and TRBJ2-6, the full variable domain reads KAGVTQTPRYLIKTRGQQVTLSCSPISGHRSVSWYQQTPGQGLQFLFEYFSETQRNKGNFPGRFSGRQFSNSRSEMNVSTLELGDSALYLCASRWDGARKGANVLTFGAGSRLTVL.

This clonotype appeared a few times. The V gene is TRBV20-1, the J gene TRBJ1-1, with D possibly being TRBD1 (5 bases). V lost 4 bases and J 0 bases, leaving 9 bases between the germline ends. Germline assignment: CDR1 DFQATT and CDR2 SNEGSKA (reference sequence). The CDR3 runs to 13 residues. The CDR3 sequence: CSAKEGMNTEAFF. In DNA, the CDR3 is TGCAGTGCTAAGGAGGGGATGAACACTGAAGCTTTCTTT.

The chain employs TRBV18 and TRBJ2-7, with a weak D call TRBD1 (5 bases). Germline V gives CDR1 KGHSH, CDR2 LQKENI. V dropped 3 bases and J dropped 2 bases, with 14 bases sitting between them. There are 15 residues in the CDR3. CDR3 in DNA: TGTGCCAGCTCACCTTATGGCAGGGTCACCTACGAGCAGTACTTC. It codes for CASSPYGRVTYEQYF.

This clonotype came up a few times. The J gene is TRBJ1-2, the V gene TRBV6-5, with no clear D. The CDR3 sequence is 12 residues long. Germline V gene lookup returns CDR1 MNHEY and CDR2 SVGAGI. V was pared by 2 bases and J by 5 bases, with 6 bases between. CDR3 sequence reads: CASSYKGYGYTF. The CDR3 DNA follows: TGTGCCAGCAGTTACAAAGGTTATGGCTACACCTTC.

This clonotype was seen only a few times. This chain uses TRBV28 with TRBJ2-5; 9 bases map to TRBD2. This CDR3 spans 15 amino acids. The germline CDR1 and CDR2 sequences are MDHEN and SYDVKM. J gave up 6 bases and V 7 bases, and 12 bases lay outside the gene matches. The CDR3 sequence is CASTGGAGGTKTQYF. CDR3 nucleotide sequence: TGTGCCAGCACCGGGGGTGCGGGAGGGACGAAGACCCAGTACTTC.

The V and J genes are TRBV7-2 and TRBJ1-2, with 7 positions matching TRBD1. The germline V gene encodes CDR1 SGHTA and CDR2 FQGNSA. This CDR3 comprises 16 residues. V was pared by 1 base and J by 5 bases, with 10 bases of the junction left unmatched. CDR3 amino acids: CASSLGTRQGRYGYTF. CDR3 DNA: TGTGCCAGCAGCTTAGGGACACGACAGGGCCGATATGGCTACACCTTC.